Shown below are 32 T cell receptor beta chains from a single sample sequenced in a study of cytomegalovirus exposure and HLA in healthy donors. A multiplex PCR was run with 60 Vbeta primers and 13 Jbeta primers. Produced via immunoSEQ multiplex PCR; TCRdb's table is partial and in-frame only. This sample has roughly 97,000 clones, with over 65% found just once. Sequenced input: PBMCs. The receptors were gathered from a middle-aged woman in good health and CMV-seronegative.

This clone occurred a few times. Because the CDR3 is missing its conserved closing phenylalanine or tryptophan, this is likely a read error. V and J are TRBV13 and TRBJ1-1; D unclear. CDR3 size: 12 residues. The V end was cut by 6 bases, the J end by 5 bases, with 10 bases between. The germline V gene encodes CDR1 PRHDT and CDR2 FYEKMQ (reference sequence). The CDR3 sequence: CASSMDGTEAFY. The CDR3 coding sequence is TGTGCCAGCAGTATGGATGGGACTGAAGCTTTCTAT.

The gene calls are TRBV4-3 and TRBJ2-3; 10 bases fit TRBD2. The CDR3 loop spans 16 amino acids. The junction had 3 bases not matched to a gene; V was cut back by 1 base and J by 2 bases. CDR1 and CDR2 (germline): LGHNA, YSLEER. CDR3 nucleotides: TGCGCCAGCAGCCAAGCAACTAGCGGGACCACAGATACGCAGTATTTT. Amino acid sequence: CASSQATSGTTDTQYF.

This clone was seen only a few times. The chain employs TRBV18 and TRBJ2-7, with a tentative D call TRBD2 (5 bases). The CDR3 sequence is 13 residues long. The V gene lost 3 bases and the J gene lost 3 bases, with 9 bases spanning the gap. Looked up from germline, CDR1 is KGHSH and CDR2 is LQKENI. The chain's CDR3 is CASSPLEGYEQYF. The DNA for the CDR3 is TGTGCCAGCTCACCTCTTGAGGGCTACGAGCAGTACTTC.

The chain employs TRBV7-2 and TRBJ1-5; maybe TRBD1 (5 bases). Trimming cost V 5 bases and J 3 bases, with 8 bases left between them. From germline, CDR1 is SGHTA and CDR2 FQGNSA. The length of the CDR3 is 13 residues. DNA for the CDR3: TGTGCCAGCAGCGACAGATTCAATCAGCCCCAGCATTTT. Translated, it gives CASSDRFNQPQHF.

This clone has only a few counts. The rearrangement links TRBV7-3 to TRBJ1-1; D not certain. The CDR3 consists of 13 residues. Trimming removed 4 bases from V and 5 bases from J, with 11 bases in between. Germline-derived CDR1 and CDR2 are SGHTA and FQGTGA. The CDR3 loop reads CASSSTPLTEAFF. In DNA, the CDR3 is TGTGCCAGCAGCTCCACTCCCCTGACTGAAGCTTTCTTT. Full variable domain (rest looked up from reference TRBV7-3 and TRBJ1-1): GAGVSQTPSNKVTEKGKYVELRCDPISGHTALYWYRQSLGQGPEFLIYFQGTGAADDSGLPNDRFFAVRPEGSVSTLKIQRTERGDSAVYLCASSSTPLTEAFFGQGTRLTVV.

The chain has TRBV9 and TRBJ2-2; TRBD1 is a possible D gene (5 bases). Trimming removed 6 bases from V and 0 bases from J, with 15 bases in between. The CDR3 loop spans 16 amino acids. Germline-derived CDR1 and CDR2 are SGDLS and YYNGEE. CDR3: CASTRGAGTNTGELFF. DNA of the CDR3: TGTGCCAGCACCCGAGGTGCAGGGACGAACACCGGGGAGCTGTTTTTT. Together with reference TRBV9 and TRBJ2-2, the CDR3 gives the full variable domain: DSGVTQTPKHLITATGQRVTLRCSPRSGDLSVYWYQQSLDQGLQFLIQYYNGEERAKGNILERFSAQQFPDLHSELNLSSLELGDSALYFCASTRGAGTNTGELFFGEGSRLTVL.

A few counts support this clone. The CDR3 here is CSRTSGDNEQFF. Here the CDR3 DNA reads TGTAGCAGGACTAGCGGTGACAATGAGCAGTTCTTC. The J gene is TRBJ2-1, the V gene TRBV30, with 10 nucleotides matching TRBD2. CDR3 size: 12 residues. Germline assignment: CDR1 GTSNPN and CDR2 SVGIG (reference sequence).

This clone has a single count. The gene calls are TRBV28 and TRBJ2-7; TRBD2 matches at 7 bases. CDR3 length: 14 residues. Germline CDR1 is MDHEN and CDR2 is SYDVKM. V gave up 5 bases and J gave up 5 bases; unmatched junction bases: 9. The CDR3 DNA reads TGTGCCAGCAGTCCAGCGGGAAGATTCCACGAGCAGTACTTC. Translating gives CASSPAGRFHEQYF.

For the CDR3, the DNA is TGTGCCAGCAAATACGCCGGACTAGCTTCTTGGGAGACCCAGTACTTC. This codes for CASKYAGLASWETQYF. The chain has TRBV2 and TRBJ2-5; 8 positions match TRBD2. After removal of 7 bases from V and 5 bases from J, the junction contained 15 bases not matched to a gene. The CDR3 runs 16 residues. Germline CDR1 is SNHLY and CDR2 is FYNNEI.

This clone was found once. The rearrangement uses TRBV27 and TRBJ2-1, with 8 bases fitting TRBD2. The V and J ends lost 5 bases and 7 bases, in that order; junction bases with no gene match: 13. Germline V CDR1 and CDR2: MNHEY, SMNVEV (reference sequence). The CDR3 has 16 residues. The CDR3 DNA reads TGTGCCAGCAGTCCCCTTGTCGGGAGGGCCTTAAATGAGCAGTTCTTC. This sequence encodes CASSPLVGRALNEQFF.

The chain recombines TRBV18 with TRBJ2-6, with 9 bases fitting TRBD1. CDR3 size: 17 residues. Trimming took 2 bases from V and 2 from J; bases not matched to a gene: 4. CDR1 and CDR2 (germline): KGHSH, LQKENI. The CDR3 DNA reads as TGTGCCAGCTCACCATCCGGGACAGGGCCTGGGGCCAACGTCCTGACTTTC. Residues: CASSPSGTGPGANVLTF.

The gene calls are TRBV2 and TRBJ2-3; 10 bases are a match to TRBD2. This CDR3 spans 15 amino acids. Germline V gives CDR1 SNHLY, CDR2 FYNNEI. With 4 bases clipped from V and 3 bases from J, the junction kept 4 bases outside the gene matches. The CDR3 loop is CASSAQTSGTDTQYF. CDR3 bases: TGTGCCAGCAGTGCCCAGACTAGCGGGACAGATACGCAGTATTTT.

This clone was seen a single time. The chain recombines TRBV27 with TRBJ2-7; the D gene is possibly TRBD1 (6 bases). The CDR3 has 14 residues. Per the germline V gene, CDR1 is MNHEY and CDR2 is SMNVEV (reference sequence). Trimming stripped 4 bases from V and 2 bases from J, with 12 bases between. The CDR3 DNA follows: TGTGCCAGCAGTTCCCAGGGACACCCCTACGAGCAGTACTTC. It yields the protein CASSSQGHPYEQYF.

The chain employs TRBV11-1 and TRBJ2-7, with D hard to call. Germline-derived CDR1 and CDR2 are SGHAT and FQDESV (reference sequence). The ends were cut back, 2 bases at V and 7 bases at J, with 6 bases in the middle. This CDR3 has 11 amino acids. CDR3 nucleotide sequence: TGTGCCAGCAGCTTACTGCGAGAGCAGTACTTC. It translates to CASSLLREQYF.

The chain uses TRBV14 and TRBJ2-4; D is undetermined. The CDR3 runs 13 residues. The V end was cut by 0 bases, the J end by 9 bases, with 9 bases between. CDR1 and CDR2 from the germline V gene are SGHDN and FVKESK. The CDR3 spells CASSQDSGGIQYF. CDR3 nucleotide sequence: TGTGCCAGCAGCCAAGACTCCGGTGGCATTCAGTACTTC.

The chain employs TRBV27 and TRBJ2-7; tentative D call: TRBD2 (6 bases). The V and J ends lost 5 bases and 7 bases respectively, with 9 bases between them. The germline gives CDR1 MNHEY, CDR2 SMNVEV (reference sequence). CDR3 length: 11 residues. CDR3 amino acids: CASSISGEQYF. The CDR3 bases are TGTGCCAGCAGTATTAGCGGAGAGCAGTACTTC.

The chain couples TRBV5-1 to TRBJ2-7; D is ambiguous. The CDR3 covers 14 residues. Trimming left V 3 bases short and J 0 bases short, with 10 bases between. Germline loops: CDR1 SGHRS, CDR2 YFSETQ. This chain's CDR3 is CASSSTPDSYEQYF. The DNA of the CDR3 is TGCGCCAGCAGCTCGACACCGGACTCCTACGAGCAGTACTTC. The whole variable domain, remainder taken from reference TRBV5-1 and TRBJ2-7, is KAGVTQTPRYLIKTRGQQVTLSCSPISGHRSVSWYQQTPGQGLQFLFEYFSETQRNKGNFPGRFSGRQFSNSRSEMNVSTLELGDSALYLCASSSTPDSYEQYFGPGTRLTVT.

The chain combines TRBV6-1 with TRBJ1-2; D gene unclear. The germline V and J ends were trimmed by 4 bases and 2 bases, with 14 bases remaining between them. CDR1 and CDR2 from the germline V gene are MNHNS and SASEGT. The CDR3 runs 15 residues. The CDR3 nucleotides read TGTGCCAGCAGTGTGGGAGTGGGATTAAACTATGGCTACACCTTC. It encodes CASSVGVGLNYGYTF.

V usage is TRBV7-8 and J usage is TRBJ1-1; no definite D call. This CDR3 contains 16 residues. Germline loops: CDR1 SGHVS, CDR2 FQNEAQ. The V gene lost 1 base and the J gene lost 0 bases, with 12 bases spanning the gap. This CDR3 reads CASSLGYGRMNTEAFF. DNA of the CDR3: TGTGCCAGCAGCTTAGGCTACGGGAGAATGAACACTGAAGCTTTCTTT.

The V call is TRBV18, the J call TRBJ2-1; TRBD1 matches at 7 bases. With V trimmed by 5 bases and J by 3 bases, 7 bases remained unmatched. Germline CDR1 reads KGHSH; CDR2 reads LQKENI. The CDR3 extends over 15 amino acids. The CDR3 loop reads CASSSSTGSYNEQFF. In DNA form, the CDR3 reads TGTGCCAGCTCATCCTCGACAGGGAGCTACAATGAGCAGTTCTTC. Based on the CDR3 plus reference TRBV18 and TRBJ2-1, the full variable domain is NAGVMQNPRHLVRRRGQEARLRCSPMKGHSHVYWYRQLPEEGLKFMVYLQKENIIDESGMPKERFSAEFPKEGPSILRIQQVVRGDSAAYFCASSSSTGSYNEQFFGPGTRLTVL.

J is TRBJ1-3 and V is TRBV5-6; possibly TRBD1 for D (6 bases). V was trimmed by 2 bases and J by 7 bases, leaving 22 bases between them. The CDR3 is 17 amino acids. Germline V lookup: CDR1 SGHDT, CDR2 YYEEEE. The CDR3: CASSFPLIQGTANTIYF. In DNA form, the CDR3 reads TGTGCCAGCAGCTTCCCTCTAATACAGGGTACAGCGAACACCATATATTTT.

The chain employs TRBV6-5 and TRBJ1-2; TRBD1 might be the D (5 bases). Germline CDR1 MNHEY, CDR2 SVGAGI. CDR3 length: 15 amino acids. V dropped 2 bases and J dropped 4 bases, with 14 bases sitting between them. The CDR3: CASSYKGRASYGYTF. The DNA for the CDR3 is TGTGCCAGCAGTTACAAGGGCAGGGCTTCCTATGGCTACACCTTC.

The chain employs TRBV28 and TRBJ2-1, with D maybe TRBD2 (5 bases). The V end lost 2 bases, the J end lost 6 bases, and 11 bases lay between the germline ends. This CDR3 spans 14 amino acids. Germline assignment: CDR1 MDHEN and CDR2 SYDVKM. CDR3 amino acids: CASSLIERINEQFF. Here the CDR3 DNA reads TGTGCCAGCAGTTTAATCGAGCGGATCAATGAGCAGTTCTTC.

The J gene is TRBJ1-1, the V gene TRBV5-4, with 7 bases that match TRBD1. The ends lost 8 bases at V and 5 bases at J; junction bases unmatched: 9. The CDR3 consists of 13 residues. Germline V CDR1 and CDR2: SGHNT, YYREEE (reference sequence). This chain's CDR3 is CASSSGGLTEAFF. The DNA for the CDR3 is TGTGCCAGTTCTTCAGGGGGTTTAACTGAAGCTTTCTTT. The whole variable domain, filled in from reference TRBV5-4 and TRBJ1-1, reads ETGVTQSPTHLIKTRGQQVTLRCSSQSGHNTVSWYQQALGQGPQFIFQYYREEENGRGNFPPRFSGLQFPNYSSELNVNALELDDSALYLCASSSGGLTEAFFGQGTRLTVV.

This rearrangement joins TRBV5-1 to TRBJ1-1; unclear D gene. The CDR3 totals 13 residues. CDR1 is SGHRS and CDR2 is YFSETQ in the germline V gene. V was pared by 2 bases and J by 2 bases, with 7 bases between. In DNA, the CDR3 is TGCGCCAGCAGCTTCCCTACCAACACTGAAGCTTTCTTT. Encoded protein: CASSFPTNTEAFF.

This clone occurred once. The chain joins TRBV4-1 to TRBJ2-7; TRBD2 matches at 13 bases. Germline V gene lookup returns CDR1 MGHRA and CDR2 YSYEKL. J gave up 5 bases and V 5 bases, and 3 bases lay outside the gene matches. There are 14 residues in the CDR3. The CDR3 sequence: CASSSGLAGDEQYF. The CDR3 DNA reads as TGCGCCAGCAGCTCAGGACTAGCGGGAGACGAGCAGTACTTC.

This clone was observed a handful of times. The CDR3 spells CASSLPQGNTGELFF. CDR3 sequence (DNA): TGCGCCAGCAGCCTACCACAGGGGAACACCGGGGAGCTGTTTTTT. The gene calls are TRBV5-1 and TRBJ2-2; D is possibly TRBD1 (6 bases). Trimming removed 4 bases at V and 1 base at J, with 11 bases between. Germline CDR1 SGHRS, CDR2 YFSETQ. This CDR3 contains 15 residues. Looking up the rest from reference TRBV5-1 and TRBJ2-2 gives the full variable domain: KAGVTQTPRYLIKTRGQQVTLSCSPISGHRSVSWYQQTPGQGLQFLFEYFSETQRNKGNFPGRFSGRQFSNSRSEMNVSTLELGDSALYLCASSLPQGNTGELFFGEGSRLTVL.

The V gene is TRBV18, the J gene TRBJ2-5; 7 nucleotides align to TRBD2. The germline gives CDR1 KGHSH, CDR2 LQKENI. There are 14 residues in the CDR3. The J segment lost 5 bases and the V segment lost 6 bases, leaving 9 bases of the junction unmatched. CDR3 DNA sequence: TGTGCCAGCTCCTCGCAGGGAGGGCGGGAGACCCAGTACTTC. Translating it yields CASSSQGGRETQYF.

The chain is built from TRBV18 and TRBJ2-7; D is perhaps TRBD1 (7 bases). The length of the CDR3 is 15 residues. Germline V gene data show CDR1 as KGHSH and CDR2 as LQKENI. V was pared by 2 bases and J by 2 bases, with 13 bases between. The CDR3 region is CASSPAGQITYEQYF. The DNA for the CDR3 is TGTGCCAGCTCACCAGCGGGACAGATAACCTACGAGCAGTACTTC.

The V and J genes are TRBV2 and TRBJ1-4; D perhaps matches TRBD1 (5 bases). The ends were cut back, 7 bases at V and 11 bases at J, with 17 bases in the middle. The CDR3 has 13 residues. Germline V gives CDR1 SNHLY, CDR2 FYNNEI. The CDR3 is CASTIDSPWKLFF. Here the CDR3 DNA reads TGTGCCAGCACTATCGACAGCCCTTGGAAACTGTTTTTT.

The chain couples TRBV27 to TRBJ2-3, with D uncertain. Germline-derived CDR1 and CDR2 are MNHEY and SMNVEV (reference sequence). This CDR3 spans 14 amino acids. V lost 2 bases to trimming and J lost 11 bases, with 17 bases between them. The chain's CDR3 is CASSLRPLRGGQYF. The DNA of the CDR3 is TGTGCCAGCAGTTTACGTCCCTTACGAGGTGGGCAGTATTTT.

This sequence joins TRBV7-3 and TRBJ2-6; possible D gene TRBD2, 5 bases. In germline, CDR1 is SGHTA, CDR2 FQGTGA. The CDR3 is 20 amino acids. V lost 5 bases, J lost 4 bases, and 27 bases lay in between. CDR3 sequence reads: CASSPNRGLALSLGANVLTF. The CDR3 region has the DNA TGTGCCAGCAGCCCCAATCGGGGTCTGGCCCTTTCGCTGGGGGCCAACGTCCTGACTTTC.